The present T cell receptor (beta chain) was sequenced within a study of shared clonotypes between healthy human individuals (dated by TCRdb to the early 2020s). For the study in its entirety: A few men and two women, aged 18 to 49 years, made up the cohort. For each donor, CD4 naive and CD4 memory were each run on three plates, CD8 naive on two plates, and CD8 memory on one plate. To estimate repertoire size and how much clonotypes are shared between individuals, the study performed deep sequencing of blood TCR repertoires from a few healthy adults. Between about 0.9 and 10 billion PBMCs per donor were obtained by leukapheresis. To increase sequencing depth and limit assay-specific biases, TCR repertoire library preparation and sequencing were carried out by different laboratories using diverse techniques. Overall results and qualifications from the work: Sampling was restricted to blood, and TCR repertoires in tissue are likely to differ from TCR repertoires in blood. When several donors were compared, the shared fraction of clonotypes was around 5.1% for naive CD4, around 4% for naive CD8, about 2.5% for memory CD4, and roughly 0.4% for memory CD8. Even with the large sequencing depth, rarefaction of the sorted-subset datasets indicated that sequencing was incomplete. Because the study included only a small number of donors, the genetic and exposure-history diversity represented was limited. Compared with non-shared clonotypes, clonotypes shared by all four sorted-subset donors had higher generation probabilities. Based on pairwise subsampling, the degree of clonotype sharing among donors was expected to be affected by sequencing depth. Estimated clonotype richness was generally larger for naive than for memory subsets.

For the CD8 naive samples, CD45RO-negative cells were positively selected for CCR7, yielding a CD45RA+CCR7+ population from which TemRA cells were excluded. Healthy HIV-negative adults with no recently reported acute infections or vaccinations were included as donors. All donors were Caucasian adults living in Nashville, Tennessee, USA. After blood collection by leukapheresis, PBMCs were isolated using Ficoll-Histopaque density gradient centrifugation and then cryopreserved in the vapor phase of liquid nitrogen. Analytical flow cytometry was used to check the purity and quantity of every magnetically sorted T cell population. From each sorted fraction, genomic DNA was isolated and quantified by UV absorbance on a Nanodrop 2000c. TCR CDR3 regions were amplified from genomic DNA by multiplex PCR using the deep immunoSEQ assay. Genomic DNA extracted from each cell subset was distributed evenly over all wells of several immunoSEQ 96-well plates, and each plate served as one replicate. For sorted subsets, each replicate PCR was loaded with about 0.2 ug genomic DNA, equivalent to 25,000 to 30,000 T cell genomes. The purified libraries were quantified using a Qubit 3.0 fluorometer, sized with a Bioanalyzer 2100, and then quantified again using the KAPA Library Quantification kit. Every immunoSEQ 96-well plate was sequenced on a separate single-read 150-cycle Illumina NextSeq 550 flow cell. As for how the authors treated the data: Because only junctional sequences without quality scores were contained in the immunoSEQ output, filtering matching that applied to full-length reads could not be performed. To assign V/J genes and CDR3, sequences were annotated against IMGT germline references using PyIR, a Python wrapper for IgBLAST v1.9. Any read was removed if the V/J assignment was weak (E-value above 1e-6), the CDR3 was missing, or the read contained stop codons, out-of-frame junctions, or ambiguous translated residues. A V3J clonotype was defined by an identical inferred V gene, J gene, and CDR3 amino acid sequence. Percentage overlap between repertoires was calculated by dividing the number of shared unique clonotypes by the size of the smaller repertoire. Richness of each repertoire was evaluated using RTK rarefaction, the Chao1 estimator, and Recon v2.1 estimates of unobserved clonotypes. Generation probabilities were computed with OLGA for all TCRbeta clonotypes obtained by the gDNA method from four donors. TCRdb retrieved this table from immuneACCESS and kept in-frame rearrangements only. Not all clones are present; in checked studies, unresolved V genes account for under half, and no reason is known for the remainder. V, J and clone size were drawn from that table, and D and trimming were deduced from the DNA. For this sample there are about 2 million clones; about 95% appear just once. Approximately 1% of the sample is taken by the ten largest.

A word on this clone: No antigen is known for it. No clone much larger than this one lies a single base away; base qualities are absent.

Specimen: naive CD8+ T cells sorted from blood. The cell subset or site label of this sample denotes: CD45RA+CCR7+. This clonotype was obtained from a young man in good health.

At the DNA level, the sequence is TGTGCCAGCAGGGAGCGGTCAACTGAAGCTTTCTTT. This encodes CASRERSTEAFF. The rearrangement combines TRBV28 with TRBJ1-1, with the D gene call left open. V and J lose 6 bases and 5 bases, and a span of 10 bases separates them. The CDR3 numbers 12 residues from cysteine through phenylalanine. The kept DNA is CDR3 alone, 36 bases in frame from the first base. CDR1 and CDR2, per the germline V gene, are MDHEN and SYDVKM. The CDR3 plus the reference TRBV28 and TRBJ1-1 genes for the other parts give the full variable domain: DVKVTQSSRYLVKRTGEKVFLECVQDMDHENMFWYRQDPGLGLRLIYFSYDVKMKEKGDIPEGYSVSREKKERFSLILESASTNQTSMYLCASRERSTEAFFGQGTRLTVV.